The clone carrying this TCR beta chain was picked up a small number of times. Its antigen is not identified. V was cut by 2 bases and J by 3 bases, with 7 bases left in between. Germline V lookup: CDR1 LGHNA, CDR2 YSLEER. CDR3 length equals 13 residues. The entry originates in a study of T-cell memory formation after mild COVID-19. Study-wide points: Clones contracting over day 15 to 85 were CD4/CD8 balanced, with later expanders leaning CD4+.

TCRdb used MiXCR to reprocess the 5' RACE reads, holding one entry per CDR3 protein. This table holds hundreds of thousands of distinct CDR3 sequences, about a sixth found once. The sequence was collected from a man in his late teens or twenties who had mild COVID-19 (a few samples of this study predate the infection). Cell type and time point are not known. This chain joins TRBV4-3 and TRBJ1-2; D remains unclear. The sample taken for sequencing was PBMCs or a T cell subset sorted from them (not recorded which). CDR3 sequence reads: CASSQRVHYGYTF. DNA of the CDR3: TGCGCCAGCAGCCAACGGGTCCACTATGGCTACACCTTC.